The TCR beta chain under discussion was sequenced for a study of CD8+ T cells in alopecia areata. This clone has only one observation. Its antigen is as yet unknown. Study findings and constraints: Tofacitinib significantly reduced both scalp clonality and expanded CD8+ clones among the top 100.

Treatment given: oral pan-JAK inhibitor, 5-10 mg twice daily. Peripheral blood samples and lesional scalp punch biopsies were obtained from alopecia areata patients. RNA was extracted and reverse transcribed into cDNA as the sequencing template. TCRdb's table, derived via immunoSEQ multiplex PCR, lists solely in-frame clones and lacks some. The sample lists about 250,000 clones, 60% seen once, with about 0.88% in the top ten. The clonotype was recovered from a human donor with alopecia areata. This specimen consisted of CD4+ T cells sorted from blood, obtained around week 53, from a patient treated with tofacitinib.

In nucleotides, the CDR3 is TGTGCCAGCAGCGTTTCCACGGGGGAGCAGTACTTC. Protein product: CASSVSTGEQYF. The rearrangement uses TRBV5-6 and TRBJ2-7, with D possibly being TRBD2 (5 bases). This CDR3 region has 12 residues. Germline assignment: CDR1 SGHDT and CDR2 YYEEEE. With 4 bases removed from V and 7 bases from J, the gap between germline ends came to 12 bases.